These T cell receptor beta chains were read from a single sample in a study of T cells after yellow fever vaccination. One entry per CDR3 protein results from TCRdb running MiXCR on the 5' RACE reads. The sample carries 200,000 to 300,000 distinct CDR3 sequences, approximately 6.8% recorded once. The sample was CD4+ T cells sorted from PBMCs, taken on the day of the yellow fever booster vaccination. These receptor sequences come from a man aged 30-40 years who received the YFV17D yellow fever vaccine. CDR3s include the opening cysteine and the closing phenylalanine or tryptophan. D genes are given only for firm matches. A row's size may be missing; if present it is once, few, many or a size class.

>few|TRBD1|14|TRBV5-1|TRBJ2-7
TGCGCCAGCAGCTGGGGGACAGGGTCGGGGGAGCAGTACTTC
CASSWGTGSGEQYF
>few|NA|12|TRBV29-1|TRBJ1-1
NA
CSVGQGSGETFF
>many|NA|14|TRBV5-6|TRBJ1-2
TGTGCCAGCAGCTTTATTTCTCTTGAAGCTGGCTACACCTTC
CASSFISLEAGYTF
>NA|NA|14|TRBV11-2|TRBJ2-5
TGTGCCAGCAGCTTAGTGGGCGCCCGGGGGACCCAGTACTTC
CASSLVGARGTQYF
>few|NA|14|TRBV4-3|TRBJ2-3
TGCGCCAGCAGCTATGTAGGGGACACAGATACGCAGTATTTT
CASSYVGDTDTQYF
>many|TRBD2|16|TRBV4-3|TRBJ2-7
TGCGCCAGCAGCCAAGAACTAGCGGGAGGGCCATACGAGCAGTACTTC
CASSQELAGGPYEQYF
>many|TRBD2|15|TRBV20-1|TRBJ2-3
TGCAGTGCTAGAGGGAATAGCGGGCCCACAGATACGCAGTATTTT
CSARGNSGPTDTQYF
>few|TRBD1|15|TRBV4-3|TRBJ2-7
TGCGCCAGCAGCCAAGATTCGACAGGGCGCCGCGAGCAGTACTTC
CASSQDSTGRREQYF
>NA|TRBD2|21|TRBV28|TRBJ2-3
TGTGCCAGCAGTCGAATGAGGACTAGCGGGAGGCCTACCGCCGGCTCAGATACGCAGTATTTT
CASSRMRTSGRPTAGSDTQYF
>NA|NA|15|TRBV18|TRBJ2-5
TGTGCCAGCTCACCGGGAAGCGTGTACCAAGAGACCCAGTACTTC
CASSPGSVYQETQYF
>many|NA|14|TRBV5-1|TRBJ2-2
TGCGCCAGCAACCAGGGAGGCGGCACCGGGGAGCTGTTTTTT
CASNQGGGTGELFF
>NA|NA|14|TRBV6-2/TRBV6-3|TRBJ2-2
TGTGCCAGCAGTTACAGGGCGGGCACCGGGGAGCTGTTTTTT
CASSYRAGTGELFF
>many|TRBD2|15|TRBV20-1|TRBJ2-3
TGCAGTGCTTCTAGCGGGGCAAGAAGCACAGATACGCAGTATTTT
CSASSGARSTDTQYF
>few|NA|15|TRBV23-1|TRBJ2-2
TGCGCCAGACTTCTGAACAGGGAAAACACCGGGGAGCTGTTTTTT
CARLLNRENTGELFF
>few|NA|15|TRBV4-3|TRBJ2-3
TGCGCCAGCAGCCAAGATAGGGCAGGGGGGATAACGCAGTATTTT
CASSQDRAGGITQYF
>NA|NA|14|TRBV28|TRBJ2-7
TGTGCCAGCAGACGGGACACCGCCAACTACGAGCAGTACTTC
CASRRDTANYEQYF
>NA|TRBD2|12|TRBV12-3/TRBV12-4|TRBJ2-1
TGTGCCAGCAGTCGTAGCGGGTATGAGCAGTTCTTC
CASSRSGYEQFF
>NA|TRBD2|17|TRBV6-1|TRBJ2-7
TGTGCCAGCAGGAGATCTTTTTTAGCGGGAACCTCCTACGAGCAGTACTTC
CASRRSFLAGTSYEQYF
>many|TRBD2|14|TRBV10-3|TRBJ2-1
TGTGCCATCAGCGGGAGGGCCACATACAATGAGCAGTTCTTC
CAISGRATYNEQFF
>NA|TRBD2|16|TRBV20-1|TRBJ2-1
TGCAGTGCTAGAAATCAGACTAGCGGAGGGCACAATGAGCAGTTCTTC
CSARNQTSGGHNEQFF
>NA|NA|13|TRBV11-2|TRBJ2-1
TGTGCCAGCAGCTTGGAGACCTACAATGAGCAGTTCTTC
CASSLETYNEQFF
>many|NA|14|TRBV7-2|TRBJ2-3
TGTGCCAGCAGCTTTCAGGGATCCACAGATACGCAGTATTTT
CASSFQGSTDTQYF
>many|NA|13|TRBV12-3/TRBV12-4|TRBJ1-1
TGTGCCAGCAGCTCGACAGTGAACACTGAAGCTTTCTTT
CASSSTVNTEAFF
>NA|NA|14|TRBV3-1|TRBJ2-7
TGTGCCAGCAGCCAAGATCGCCCCCCCTACGAGCAGTACTTC
CASSQDRPPYEQYF
>few|NA|14|TRBV14|TRBJ2-2
TGTGCCAGCAGCCGAAGTTTGGGCACCGGGGAGCTGTTTTTT
CASSRSLGTGELFF
>many|NA|14|TRBV6-2/TRBV6-3|TRBJ2-7
TGTGCCAGCAGTTATCACGGGCCTATCTACGAGCAGTACTTC
CASSYHGPIYEQYF
>few|NA|15|TRBV10-2|TRBJ2-3
TGCGCCAGCCGCCCCCACTTCGAACACACAGATACGCAGTATTTT
CASRPHFEHTDTQYF
>NA|NA|16|TRBV25-1|TRBJ2-1
TGTGCCAGCAGTGAATTGGGGGAGTATACGACGGATGAGCAGTTCTTC
CASSELGEYTTDEQFF
>few|TRBD2|15|TRBV7-2|TRBJ2-3
TGTGCCAGCAGCAGAGGGGGACTAGCGACCGATACGCAGTATTTT
CASSRGGLATDTQYF
>many|NA|10|TRBV29-1|TRBJ2-5
TGCAGCGCTAACAGCGAGACCCAGTACTTC
CSANSETQYF
>many|NA|17|TRBV5-6|TRBJ2-4
TGTGCCAGCAGCTTGGAATGGCGGGGCTTAGCCAAAAACATTCAGTACTTC
CASSLEWRGLAKNIQYF
>NA|NA|14|TRBV12-3/TRBV12-4|TRBJ1-2
TGTGCCAGCAGCCCAAGCACAGGGAGCTATGGCTACACCTTC
CASSPSTGSYGYTF
>few|NA|16|TRBV9|TRBJ1-2
TGTGCCAGCAGCGTAGTCGGCGAGGGGTTGGCTTATGGCTACACCTTC
CASSVVGEGLAYGYTF
>NA|NA|14|TRBV29-1|TRBJ2-1
TGCAGCGCCCGCGGTGACTATGGAGACAATGAGCAGTTCTTC
CSARGDYGDNEQFF
>many|NA|14|TRBV5-1|TRBJ2-5
TGCGCCAGCAGCTTGGATTGGTTAAAAGAGACCCAGTACTTC
CASSLDWLKETQYF
>few|NA|15|TRBV15|TRBJ2-1
TGTGCCACCAGTAGTCGAGGGAACCCCAACAATGAGCAGTTCTTC
CATSSRGNPNNEQFF
>NA|NA|13|TRBV3-1|TRBJ1-5
TGTGCCTGCTGTAACAGGGAGGATCAGCCCCAGCATTTT
CACCNREDQPQHF
>many|TRBD2|15|TRBV27|TRBJ2-5
TGTGCCAGCAGTACAGCGGGACTAAAAAAAGAGACCCAGTACTTC
CASSTAGLKKETQYF
>few|NA|15|TRBV7-2|TRBJ2-7
TGTGCCAGCACCTTCGGGCCGAACTACTCCTACGAGCAGTACTTC
CASTFGPNYSYEQYF
>many|TRBD1|15|TRBV10-2|TRBJ2-1
TGCGCCAGCAGCAACCGGGACAGGCTGCTGCATGAGCAGTTCTTC
CASSNRDRLLHEQFF
>NA|NA|14|TRBV7-2|TRBJ1-2
TGTGCCAGCAGGACCGAGGGGGGGGGTTCTGGCTACACCTTC
CASRTEGGGSGYTF
>NA|NA|14|TRBV6-2/TRBV6-3|TRBJ2-3
TGTGCCAGCAGAAAGGTGGGCTCGGGAGATACGCAGTATTTT
CASRKVGSGDTQYF
>few|TRBD2|18|TRBV11-2|TRBJ2-2
TGTGCCAGCAGCTCCGGACTAGCGGGAGGGAGTGGCACCGGGGAGCTGTTTTTT
CASSSGLAGGSGTGELFF
>few|TRBD1|14|TRBV19|TRBJ1-2
TGTGCCAGTAAGGTGACAGGGGACCACTATGGCTACACCTTC
CASKVTGDHYGYTF
>NA|TRBD1|15|TRBV6-1|TRBJ2-4
TGTGCCAGCAGTGAGACAGGGGGGACCAAAAACATTCAGTACTTC
CASSETGGTKNIQYF
>NA|TRBD2|16|TRBV11-2|TRBJ2-1
TGTGCCAGCAGCGCAGGTAGCGGGAGAAGTGGTACTGAGCAGTTCTTC
CASSAGSGRSGTEQFF
>NA|TRBD2|17|TRBV5-1|TRBJ2-1
TGCGCCAGCAGCTGGTCCCCTAGCGGGAGCTCCTACAATGAGCAGTTCTTC
CASSWSPSGSSYNEQFF
>many|TRBD1|15|TRBV15|TRBJ2-7
TGTGCCACCAGCAAGACAGGGGGCGACTCCTACGAGCAGTACTTC
CATSKTGGDSYEQYF
>few|NA|14|TRBV20-1|TRBJ2-2
TGCAGTGCTAGAGATCGAGTGAACACCGGGGAGCTGTTTTTT
CSARDRVNTGELFF
>NA|NA|15|TRBV20-1|TRBJ2-1
TGCAGTGCTAGACGGGGCAGCGACTCCTACAATGAGCAGTTCTTC
CSARRGSDSYNEQFF
>many|NA|14|TRBV5-1|TRBJ1-1
TGCGCCAGCAGCTTGGGACAGGTGAACACTGAAGCTTTCTTT
CASSLGQVNTEAFF